This T cell receptor (beta chain) was recorded in a study of blood T cell repertoires in COVID-19. Generated by immunoSEQ multiplex PCR, the TCRdb table keeps only in-frame clones and is missing some. This table holds some 150,000 clones, more than 75% found once. Germline CDR1 and CDR2: SEHNR and FQNEAQ (reference sequence). V lost 8 bases and J 1 base, leaving 20 bases between the germline ends. The CDR3 is 16 amino acids. Sequenced input: peripheral blood. This receptor was identified in a human donor with acute or convalescent COVID-19. The donor label of this sample is uncertain. This chain joins TRBV7-9 and TRBJ1-1; D ambiguous. The CDR3 bases are TGTGCCAGCTTGGGCCCCCGCGAACGAGAGAACACTGAAGCTTTCTTT. This translates into CASLGPRERENTEAFF.